This is a list of T cell receptor beta chains from one sample in a study of blood T cell repertoires in COVID-19. Clones were read by immunoSEQ multiplex PCR, and TCRdb kept only the in-frame ones, dropping some. Among 75,000 or so clones listed, approximately 78% were seen once. The sequenced sample was peripheral blood. These receptors came from a man in his 60s with acute or convalescent COVID-19. Both conserved end residues are part of each CDR3. The order of the fields is V gene, D gene, clone size, J gene, CDR3 length, CDR3 protein, CDR3 DNA. A D gene is named only where the DNA matches it firmly. Not all rows give a size; the values are once, few, many and, for expanded clones, a class.

TRBV5-1	TRBD2	NA	TRBJ2-1	15	CASSPRTSGGYEQFF	TGCGCCAGCAGCCCGCGGACTAGCGGGGGCTATGAGCAGTTCTTC
TRBV2	NA	once	TRBJ1-5	14	CASRGASSNQPQHF	TGTGCCAGCAGGGGGGCGAGTAGCAATCAGCCCCAGCATTTT
TRBV18	NA	NA	TRBJ1-1	16	CASSPGARLLNTEAFF	TGTGCCAGCTCACCAGGGGCGAGGCTACTGAACACTGAAGCTTTCTTT
TRBV18	NA	NA	TRBJ2-5	13	CASSPPRLETQYF	TGTGCCAGCTCCCCGCCCAGATTGGAGACCCAGTACTTC
TRBV15	TRBD2	NA	TRBJ2-2	16	CATSSPTGGRSGELFF	TGTGCCACCAGCAGTCCTACGGGGGGGCGATCCGGGGAGCTGTTTTTT
TRBV5-1	NA	NA	TRBJ1-4	16	CASSLGAGATNEKLFF	TGCGCCAGCAGCCTGGGGGCAGGCGCAACTAATGAAAAACTGTTTTTT
TRBV6-5	TRBD2	NA	TRBJ2-7	14	CASVGTSGGYEQYF	TGTGCCAGCGTTGGGACTAGCGGCGGCTACGAGCAGTACTTC
TRBV5-4	TRBD1	NA	TRBJ2-3	16	CASSLGGTGGRDTQYF	TGTGCCAGCAGCCTGGGGGGGACAGGGGGAAGAGATACGCAGTATTTT
TRBV5-4	TRBD2	NA	TRBJ2-3	19	CASSLLSGLAPLGPDTQYF	TGTGCCAGCAGCTTGTTGTCGGGACTAGCGCCCCTTGGCCCAGATACGCAGTATTTT
TRBV7-2	NA	NA	TRBJ2-5	15	CASSLAREGMMAQYF	TGTGCCAGCAGCTTAGCTCGGGAAGGGATGATGGCCCAGTACTTC
TRBV18	TRBD2	NA	TRBJ2-5	17	CASSPPPGTSLRGTQYF	TGTGCCAGCTCACCGCCGCCGGGGACTAGCTTAAGGGGGACCCAGTACTTC
TRBV5-6	TRBD2	NA	TRBJ2-7	13	CASGRDSHYEQYF	TGTGCCAGCGGGAGGGACTCCCACTACGAGCAGTACTTC
TRBV28	NA	NA	TRBJ2-5	14	CASSRGLVTETQYF	TGTGCCAGCAGCCGGGGACTGGTTACGGAGACCCAGTACTTC
TRBV15	NA	few	TRBJ1-5	15	CATSRDLASNQPQHF	TGTGCCACCAGCAGAGATTTGGCAAGCAATCAGCCCCAGCATTTT
TRBV19	TRBD1	few	TRBJ1-5	15	CASSTYRGSGQPQHF	TGTGCCAGTAGTACATACAGGGGTTCAGGCCAGCCCCAGCATTTT
TRBV5-1	TRBD1	NA	TRBJ2-6	15	CASSLRQGSLDVLTF	TGCGCCAGCAGCCTTAGACAGGGGTCCCTCGACGTCCTGACTTTC
TRBV18	NA	NA	TRBJ2-4	16	CASSPPGGGAKNIQYF	TGTGCCAGCTCACCCCCAGGCGGAGGAGCCAAAAACATTCAGTACTTC
TRBV7-8	NA	NA	TRBJ1-3	16	CASSPSQITSGNTIYF	TGTGCCAGCAGCCCGTCACAGATTACTTCAGGAAACACCATATATTTT
TRBV28	TRBD2	few	TRBJ2-1	14	CASSSPGGDNEQFF	TGTGCCAGCAGTTCCCCGGGAGGGGACAATGAGCAGTTCTTC
TRBV4-2	TRBD2	NA	TRBJ2-1	15	CASSHRAGGPHEQFF	TGTGCCAGCAGCCACCGGGCGGGGGGGCCTCATGAGCAGTTCTTC
TRBV6-5	NA	NA	TRBJ1-6	14	CASSLQGDNSPLHF	TGTGCCAGCAGTCTACAGGGCGATAATTCACCCCTCCACTTT
TRBV6-1	NA	NA	TRBJ2-3	16	CASSVGGGRGSDTQYF	TGTGCCAGCAGTGTAGGTGGCGGCAGGGGATCAGATACGCAGTATTTT
TRBV7-9	TRBD1	NA	TRBJ2-7	12	CASSYDRGEQYF	TGTGCCAGCAGCTACGACAGGGGCGAGCAGTACTTC
TRBV14	TRBD2	NA	TRBJ2-5	16	CASSFYRLAGGETQYF	TGTGCCAGCAGCTTCTATCGACTAGCGGGGGGAGAGACCCAGTACTTC
TRBV4-3	NA	NA	TRBJ1-2	16	CASSPTGRGGSYGYTF	TGCGCCAGCAGCCCGACCGGCAGGGGCGGGAGCTATGGCTACACCTTC
TRBV7-2	TRBD2	NA	TRBJ2-6	16	CASSLTGGSGANVLTF	TGTGCCAGCAGCTTAACGGGGGGATCTGGGGCCAACGTCCTGACTTTC
TRBV27	TRBD2	NA	TRBJ2-2	17	CASVGLAGGWNTGELFF	TGTGCCAGCGTGGGACTAGCGGGAGGCTGGAACACCGGGGAGCTGTTTTTT
TRBV28	TRBD1	NA	TRBJ2-7	16	CASSFWGRGSSYEQYF	TGTGCCAGCAGTTTTTGGGGCAGGGGGAGTTCCTACGAGCAGTACTTC
TRBV4-1	TRBD2	few	TRBJ2-7	19	CASSGRLAGDPTAVREQYF	TGCGCCAGCAGCGGACGACTAGCGGGTGACCCCACGGCGGTAAGGGAGCAGTACTTC
TRBV9	NA	NA	TRBJ2-6	16	CASSVLMRDGANVLTF	TGTGCCAGCAGCGTGCTCATGAGGGATGGGGCCAACGTCCTGACTTTC
TRBV28	NA	once	TRBJ1-1	16	CASSSNVRGRYTEAFF	TGTGCCAGCAGTTCTAACGTCCGGGGTCGGTACACTGAAGCTTTCTTT
TRBV27	TRBD1	NA	TRBJ1-6	18	CASSERTGTGINNSPLHF	TGTGCCAGCAGCGAGAGGACGGGGACAGGGATAAATAATTCACCCCTCCACTTT
TRBV19	NA	few	TRBJ1-5	15	CASSNLPQGNQPQHF	TGTGCCAGTAGTAACCTCCCCCAGGGCAATCAGCCCCAGCATTTT
TRBV3-1/TRBV3-2	NA	NA	TRBJ2-3	14	CASSTSGGKVPQYF	TGTGCCAGCAGCACGTCGGGCGGGAAGGTTCCGCAGTATTTT
TRBV25-1	TRBD1	NA	TRBJ1-4	16	CASSARTGKTNEKLFF	TGTGCCAGCAGTGCCCGGACAGGAAAAACTAATGAAAAACTGTTTTTT
TRBV7-2	TRBD1	few	TRBJ1-2	14	CASSSGQGGYGYTF	TGTGCCAGCAGCTCAGGACAGGGCGGGTATGGCTACACCTTC
TRBV7-9	NA	once	TRBJ1-1	13	CASSSGKKTEAFF	TGTGCCAGCAGCTCCGGGAAAAAAACTGAAGCTTTCTTT
TRBV7-2	NA	NA	TRBJ2-1	13	CASSLAEASPQFF	TGTGCCAGCAGCTTAGCTGAGGCTAGCCCGCAGTTCTTC
TRBV27	TRBD1	NA	TRBJ1-6	16	CASSSLTGEADSPLHF	TGTGCCAGCAGTTCACTGACAGGGGAAGCCGATTCACCCCTCCACTTT
TRBV28	NA	NA	TRBJ1-1	15	CASSLLSGARTEAFF	TGTGCCAGCAGTTTATTATCAGGGGCGAGGACTGAAGCTTTCTTT